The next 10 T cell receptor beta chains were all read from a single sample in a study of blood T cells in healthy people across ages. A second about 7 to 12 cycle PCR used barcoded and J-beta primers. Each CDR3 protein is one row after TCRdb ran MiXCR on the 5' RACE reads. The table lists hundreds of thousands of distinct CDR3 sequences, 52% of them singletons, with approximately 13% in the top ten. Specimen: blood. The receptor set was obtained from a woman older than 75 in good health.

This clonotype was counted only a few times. CDR3 in amino acids: CASSSRATEAFF. CDR3 bases: TGTGCCAGCAGCTCCCGCGCCACTGAAGCTTTCTTT. The chain has TRBV11-2 and TRBJ1-1, with D hard to call. This CDR3 has 12 amino acids. The germline CDR1 and CDR2 sequences are SGHAT and FQNNGV. V shed 4 bases and J shed 4 bases, with 7 bases lying between them.

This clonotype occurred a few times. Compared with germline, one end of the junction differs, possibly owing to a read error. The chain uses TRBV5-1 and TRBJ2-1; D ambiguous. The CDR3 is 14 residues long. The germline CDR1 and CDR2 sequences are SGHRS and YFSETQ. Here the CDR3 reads CAGSLEQNHNEQFF. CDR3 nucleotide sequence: TGCGCCGGCAGCTTGGAACAGAACCACAATGAGCAGTTCTTC.

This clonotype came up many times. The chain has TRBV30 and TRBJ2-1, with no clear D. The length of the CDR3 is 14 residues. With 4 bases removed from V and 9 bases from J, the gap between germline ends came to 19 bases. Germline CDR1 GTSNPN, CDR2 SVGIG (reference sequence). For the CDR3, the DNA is TGTGCCTGGAAGGGTGAACAATGGCCTCGTGAGCAGTTCTTC. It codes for CAWKGEQWPREQFF.

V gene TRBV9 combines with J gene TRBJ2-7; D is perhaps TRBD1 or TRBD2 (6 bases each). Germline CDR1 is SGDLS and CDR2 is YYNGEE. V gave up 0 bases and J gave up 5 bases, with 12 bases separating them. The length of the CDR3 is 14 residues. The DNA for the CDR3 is TGTGCCAGCAGCGTAGAGGGGGGCCCCCACGAGCAGTACTTC. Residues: CASSVEGGPHEQYF.

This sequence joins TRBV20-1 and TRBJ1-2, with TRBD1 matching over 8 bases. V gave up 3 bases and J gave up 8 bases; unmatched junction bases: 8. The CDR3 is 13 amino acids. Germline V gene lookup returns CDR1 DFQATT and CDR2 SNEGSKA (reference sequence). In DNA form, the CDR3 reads TGCAGTGCTAGGGGGACAGGTGGTGAGGGCTACACCTTC. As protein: CSARGTGGEGYTF.

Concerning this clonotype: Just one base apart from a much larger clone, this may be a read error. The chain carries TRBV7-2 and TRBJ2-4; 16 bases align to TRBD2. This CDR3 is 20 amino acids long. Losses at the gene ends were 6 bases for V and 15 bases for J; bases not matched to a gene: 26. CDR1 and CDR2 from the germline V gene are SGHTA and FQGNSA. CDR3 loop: CASSSFWTAGTSGRAHERYF. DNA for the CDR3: TGTGCCAGCAGTTCCTTTTGGACAGCCGGGACTAGCGGGAGGGCCCACGAGCGGTACTTC.

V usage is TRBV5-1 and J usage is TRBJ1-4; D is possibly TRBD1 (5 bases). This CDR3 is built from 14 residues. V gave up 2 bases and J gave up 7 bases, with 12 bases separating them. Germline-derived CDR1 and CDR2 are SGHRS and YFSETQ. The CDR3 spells CASSFGGDSEKLFF. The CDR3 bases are TGCGCCAGCAGCTTTGGGGGTGACAGTGAAAAACTGTTTTTT.

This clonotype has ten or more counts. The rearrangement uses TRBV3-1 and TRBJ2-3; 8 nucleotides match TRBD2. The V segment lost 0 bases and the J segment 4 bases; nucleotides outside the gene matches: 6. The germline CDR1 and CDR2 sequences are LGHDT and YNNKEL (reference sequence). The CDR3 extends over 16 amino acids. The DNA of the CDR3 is TGTGCCAGCAGCCAAGATAGGGGACTAGGTCCAGATACGCAGTATTTT. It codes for CASSQDRGLGPDTQYF.

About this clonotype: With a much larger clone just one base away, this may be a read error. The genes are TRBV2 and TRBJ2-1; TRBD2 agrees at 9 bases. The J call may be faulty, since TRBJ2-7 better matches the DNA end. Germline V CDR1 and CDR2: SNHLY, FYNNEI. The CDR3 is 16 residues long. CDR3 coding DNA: TGTGCCAGCACCTACGTCGGGACTAGCAGCCACAATGAGCAGTACTTC. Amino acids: CASTYVGTSSHNEQYF.

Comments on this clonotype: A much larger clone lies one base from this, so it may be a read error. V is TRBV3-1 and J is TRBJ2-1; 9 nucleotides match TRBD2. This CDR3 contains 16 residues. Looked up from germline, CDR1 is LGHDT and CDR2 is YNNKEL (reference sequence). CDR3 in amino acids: CASSPWDAGGRNKQFF. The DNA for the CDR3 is TGTGCCAGCAGCCCATGGGACGCGGGGGGGCGCAATAAGCAGTTCTTC.